A selection of T cell receptor beta chains follows, all from one sample in a study of blood T cells in healthy people across ages. One entry per CDR3 protein, called by TCRdb with MiXCR from the 5' RACE reads. The sample has hundreds of thousands of distinct CDR3 sequences, approximately 21% seen once. Sequencing used blood. The receptors derive from a man aged 65 to 85 in good health. The CDR3 runs from the conserved cysteine through the conserved F or W. The D gene is left open where the match is weak. The listing skips clone size in some rows; elsewhere it reads once, few, many or a size class.

J | V | size | D | DNA | CDR3
TRBJ2-2 | TRBV6-6 | . | . | TGTGCCAGCAGCCCCGCGAGCACCGGGGAGCTGTTTTTT | CASSPASTGELFF
TRBJ1-2 | TRBV14 | few | . | TGTGCCAGCAGCCCCGCGCACAACTATGGCTACACCTTC | CASSPAHNYGYTF
TRBJ2-5 | TRBV7-8 | few | TRBD2 | TGTGCCAGCAGCTCCACGGGACTAGCGGGAGTAGAGACCCAGTACTTC | CASSSTGLAGVETQYF
TRBJ2-3 | TRBV5-1 | . | TRBD2 | TGCGCCAGCAGCTTGATCGCTAGCGGGAGCACAGATACGCAGTATTTT | CASSLIASGSTDTQYF
TRBJ2-2 | TRBV12-3/TRBV12-4 | . | TRBD2 | TGTGCCAGCAGTTCAAGCGGGGGCAGCACCGGGGAGCTGTTTTTT | CASSSSGGSTGELFF
TRBJ2-1 | TRBV20-1 | few | TRBD2 | TGCAGTGCCCCAATGGAGTGGGGGACTAGCGGGATGAGCTCCTATAATGAGCAGTTCTTC | CSAPMEWGTSGMSSYNEQFF
TRBJ1-4 | TRBV7-9 | few | . | TGTGCCAGCAGCTTCGACAGGTCCGCTGAAAAACTGTTTTTT | CASSFDRSAEKLFF
TRBJ2-4 | TRBV7-8 | . | . | TGTGCCAGCAGCTCCTCTCGGGTGTACCTAGCCAAAAACATTCAGTACTTC | CASSSSRVYLAKNIQYF
TRBJ2-7 | TRBV20-1 | . | TRBD1 | TGCAGTGCAAGGGGACAGGGAGGAGCCTACGAGCAGTACTTC | CSARGQGGAYEQYF
TRBJ2-1 | TRBV6-4 | few | . | TGTGCCAGCAGTGCTGTACAGGGCAATGAGCAGTTCTTC | CASSAVQGNEQFF
TRBJ1-1 | TRBV5-1 | few | . | TGCGCCAGCAGCACGCTTTCCGGGGGTACTGAAGCTTTCTTT | CASSTLSGGTEAFF
TRBJ1-4 | TRBV5-1 | few | . | TGCGCCAGCAGCTTGCACGGGGGTCACGGTGAAAAACTGTTTTTT | CASSLHGGHGEKLFF
TRBJ2-7 | TRBV25-1 | . | TRBD1 | TGTGCCAGCAGGCGGACAGGGGGCCACGAGCAGTACTTC | CASRRTGGHEQYF
TRBJ2-5 | TRBV20-1 | . | TRBD2 | TGCAGTGCTAGAATAGCGGGGGTTGAGACCCAGTACTTC | CSARIAGVETQYF
TRBJ2-2 | TRBV29-1 | few | . | TGCAGCGTGGGAGAAAACACCGGGGAGCTGTTTTTT | CSVGENTGELFF
TRBJ2-1 | TRBV7-2 | . | TRBD2 | TGTGCCAGCAGCGCGAGAAGCTCAGTAGCGGGAGGGCCGTTGGATGGGCAGTTCTTC | CASSARSSVAGGPLDGQFF
TRBJ1-1 | TRBV12-3/TRBV12-4 | few | . | TGTGCCAGCAGCTCCTCACTGAACACTGAAGCTTTCTTT | CASSSSLNTEAFF
TRBJ1-6 | TRBV12-3/TRBV12-4 | . | . | TGTGCCAGCACCCAGTCGCTTTTCTCCTATAATTCGCCCCTCCACTTT | CASTQSLFSYNSPLHF
TRBJ2-5 | TRBV5-1 | few | TRBD2 | TGCGCCAGCAGATACGGACTAGCGGACCAAGAGACCCAGTACTTC | CASRYGLADQETQYF
TRBJ2-7 | TRBV11-2 | few | . | TGTGCCAGCAGCTTAGTCTGGGGGACCACTAGTGGGGGGAAGTACGAGCAGTACTTC | CASSLVWGTTSGGKYEQYF
TRBJ1-6 | TRBV5-1 | few | . | TGCGCCAGCAGCTTAAAAATGGGCTCACCCCTCCACTTT | CASSLKMGSPLHF
TRBJ2-3 | TRBV5-1 | few | . | TGCGCCAGCAGCGTTACTCGGGGGGCGGATACGCAGTATTTT | CASSVTRGADTQYF
TRBJ2-6 | TRBV6-1 | few | TRBD1 | TGTGCCAGCAGTGATAGGGACAGAGAGGGCAACGTCCTGACTTTC | CASSDRDREGNVLTF